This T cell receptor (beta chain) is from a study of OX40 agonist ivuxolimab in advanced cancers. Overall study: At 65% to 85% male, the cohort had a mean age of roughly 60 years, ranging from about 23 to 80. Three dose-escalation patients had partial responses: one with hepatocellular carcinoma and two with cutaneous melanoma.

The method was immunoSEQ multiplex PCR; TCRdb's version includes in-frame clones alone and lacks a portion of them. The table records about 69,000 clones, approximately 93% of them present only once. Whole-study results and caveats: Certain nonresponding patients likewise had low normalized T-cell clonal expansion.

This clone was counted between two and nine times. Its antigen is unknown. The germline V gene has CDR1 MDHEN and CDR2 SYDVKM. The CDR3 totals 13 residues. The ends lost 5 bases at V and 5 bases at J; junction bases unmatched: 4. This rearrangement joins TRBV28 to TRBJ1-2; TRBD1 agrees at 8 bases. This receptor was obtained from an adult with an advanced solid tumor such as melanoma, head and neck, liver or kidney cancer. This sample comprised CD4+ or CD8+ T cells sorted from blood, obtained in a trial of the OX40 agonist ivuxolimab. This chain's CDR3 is CASSLGQEYGYTF. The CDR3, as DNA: TGTGCCAGCAGTCTGGGACAGGAGTATGGCTACACCTTC.